What follows describes a single T cell receptor beta chain. Its specificity is unknown. Germline V gene lookup returns CDR1 WSHSY and CDR2 SAAADI. V trimming: 3 bases; J trimming: 10 bases; junction bases outside the gene matches: 12. CDR3 length: 17 residues. This sample stems from a study of cytomegalovirus exposure and HLA in healthy donors. Regarding the study as a whole: What TCR beta sequences reportedly achieved was accurate prediction of HLA-A and HLA-B alleles in most subjects.

PCR used 60 Vbeta primers and 13 Jbeta primers. Libraries were prepared by immunoSEQ multiplex PCR; TCRdb keeps only in-frame clonotypes and omits some of them. The table lists 100,000 to 150,000 clones, roughly 80% of them singletons, with roughly 4.5% in the top ten. The sample taken for sequencing was PBMCs. The chain joins TRBV10-2 to TRBJ2-3, with 14 bases identical to TRBD2. This clonotype was obtained from a middle-aged man in good health and CMV-seropositive. CDR3 sequence: CASSERLAGGPLWPQYF. As DNA, the CDR3 is TGCGCCAGCAGTGAAAGACTAGCGGGAGGGCCGTTGTGGCCGCAGTATTTT.